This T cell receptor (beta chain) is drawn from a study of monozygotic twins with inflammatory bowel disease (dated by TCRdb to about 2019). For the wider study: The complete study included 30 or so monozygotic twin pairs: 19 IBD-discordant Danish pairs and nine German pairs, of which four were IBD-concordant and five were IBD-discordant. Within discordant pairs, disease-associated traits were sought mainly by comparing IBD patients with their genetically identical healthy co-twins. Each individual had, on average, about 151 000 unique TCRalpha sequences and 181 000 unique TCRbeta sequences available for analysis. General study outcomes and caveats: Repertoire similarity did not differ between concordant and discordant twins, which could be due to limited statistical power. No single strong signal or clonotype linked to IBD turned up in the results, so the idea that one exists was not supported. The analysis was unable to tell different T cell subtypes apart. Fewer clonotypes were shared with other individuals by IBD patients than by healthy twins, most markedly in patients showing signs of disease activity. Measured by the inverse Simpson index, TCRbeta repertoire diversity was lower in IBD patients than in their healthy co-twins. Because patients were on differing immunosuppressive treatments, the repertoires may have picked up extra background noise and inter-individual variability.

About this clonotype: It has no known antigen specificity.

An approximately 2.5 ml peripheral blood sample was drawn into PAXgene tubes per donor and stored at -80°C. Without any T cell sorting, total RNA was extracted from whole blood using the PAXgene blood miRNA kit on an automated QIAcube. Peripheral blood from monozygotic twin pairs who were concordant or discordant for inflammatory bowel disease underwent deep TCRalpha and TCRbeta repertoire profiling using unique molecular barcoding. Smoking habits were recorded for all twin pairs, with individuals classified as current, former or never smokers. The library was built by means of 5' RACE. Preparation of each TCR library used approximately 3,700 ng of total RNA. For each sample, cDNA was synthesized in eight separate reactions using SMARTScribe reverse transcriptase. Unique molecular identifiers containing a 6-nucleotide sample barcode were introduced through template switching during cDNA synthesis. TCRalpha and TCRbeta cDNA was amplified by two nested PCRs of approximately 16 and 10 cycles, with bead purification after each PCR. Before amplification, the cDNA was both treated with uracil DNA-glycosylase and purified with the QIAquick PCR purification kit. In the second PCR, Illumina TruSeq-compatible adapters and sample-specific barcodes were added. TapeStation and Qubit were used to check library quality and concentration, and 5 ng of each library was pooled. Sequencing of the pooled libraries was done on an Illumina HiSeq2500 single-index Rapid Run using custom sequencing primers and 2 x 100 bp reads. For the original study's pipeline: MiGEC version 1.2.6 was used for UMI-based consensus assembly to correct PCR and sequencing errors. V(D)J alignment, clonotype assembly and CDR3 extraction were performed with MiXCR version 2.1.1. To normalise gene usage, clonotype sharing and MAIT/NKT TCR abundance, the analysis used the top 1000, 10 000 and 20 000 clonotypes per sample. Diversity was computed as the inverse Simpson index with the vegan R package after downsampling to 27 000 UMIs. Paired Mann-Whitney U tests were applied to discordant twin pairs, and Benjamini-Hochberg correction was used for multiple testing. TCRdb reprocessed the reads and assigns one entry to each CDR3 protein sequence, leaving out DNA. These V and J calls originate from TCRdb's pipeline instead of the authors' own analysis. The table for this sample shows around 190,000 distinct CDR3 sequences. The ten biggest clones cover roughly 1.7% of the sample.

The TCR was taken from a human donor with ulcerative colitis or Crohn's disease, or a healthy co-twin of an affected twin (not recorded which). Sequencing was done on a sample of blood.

CDR3 loop: CSAPGASGGSSYNEQFF. This receptor chain uses TRBV29-1 and TRBJ2-1; TCRdb reports TRBD2, a call that lacks DNA to check it against. Its CDR3 holds 17 amino acids, cysteine through phenylalanine. A DNA sequence was not provided. CDR1 and CDR2, per the germline V gene, are SQVTM and ANQGSEA.